One sample yielded the 12 T cell receptor beta chains listed below, sequenced in a study of T cell responses to AZD1222 COVID-19 vaccine. The repertoire was sequenced with immunoSEQ multiplex PCR; TCRdb's copy has only in-frame clones and lacks some. This sample has about 130,000 clones, with approximately 91% found just once. Here the sequenced sample was peripheral blood, taken on day 0 of AZD1222 vaccination. Receptors were obtained from an adult in good health.

The CDR3 loop reads CASYLAAKHEQYF. Here the CDR3 DNA reads TGTGCGAGCTACCTAGCGGCGAAGCACGAGCAGTACTTC. The rearrangement links TRBV28 to TRBJ2-7; 7 bases fit TRBD2. CDR1 is MDHEN and CDR2 is SYDVKM in the germline V gene. The CDR3 consists of 13 residues.

The chain is built from TRBV6-6 and TRBJ1-5; 10 bases align to TRBD1. The CDR3 consists of 16 residues. The J segment lost 0 bases and the V segment lost 2 bases, leaving 1 base of the junction unmatched. The V gene's germline CDR1 is MNHNY and CDR2 SVGAGI (reference sequence). CDR3 sequence (DNA): TGTGCCAGCAGTTACGGGACAGGGGCTAGCAATCAGCCCCAGCATTTT. Its translation is CASSYGTGASNQPQHF.

The V and J genes are TRBV10-3 and TRBJ2-3; TRBD1 agrees at 8 bases. The CDR3 spans 16 residues. The J segment lost 0 bases and the V segment lost 6 bases, leaving 8 bases of the junction unmatched. From germline, CDR1 is ENHRY and CDR2 SYGVKD. The CDR3 nucleotides read TGTGCCATCAGGCCTGCGGGACAGGACAGCACAGATACGCAGTATTTT. Its translation: CAIRPAGQDSTDTQYF.

The chain carries TRBV9 and TRBJ1-3; D gene uncertain. Trimming took off 0 bases at V and 2 bases at J, with 6 bases between the two ends. The CDR3 length is 14 residues. Germline V gives CDR1 SGDLS, CDR2 YYNGEE. The CDR3 region is CASSVVGAGNTIYF. CDR3 in DNA: TGTGCCAGCAGCGTAGTGGGTGCTGGAAACACCATATATTTT.

The chain links TRBV2 to TRBJ2-1; 7 nucleotides align to TRBD2. CDR1 SNHLY and CDR2 FYNNEI come from the germline V gene. The CDR3 extends over 14 amino acids. V lost 7 bases to trimming and J lost 5 bases; unmatched junction nucleotides: 8. The CDR3 nucleotides read TGTGCCAGCAACCAAGCGGGAATACACAATGAGCAGTTCTTC. It encodes CASNQAGIHNEQFF.

V gene TRBV29-1 combines with J gene TRBJ1-3; 9 positions match TRBD1. CDR3 size: 15 residues. The germline CDR1 and CDR2 sequences are SQVTM and ANQGSEA. The V segment lost 7 bases and the J segment 4 bases; nucleotides outside the gene matches: 11. The CDR3, as DNA: TGCAGCGCCTGGGGACGGACAGGGGAAGGAAACACCATATATTTT. Residues: CSAWGRTGEGNTIYF.

The chain links TRBV7-2 to TRBJ2-7; unclear D gene. The CDR3 covers 13 residues. V was clipped by 4 bases and J by 4 bases, with 11 bases between them. Germline V gene sequence: CDR1 SGHTA, CDR2 FQGNSA. CDR3 region: CASSSRGQYEQYF. CDR3 sequence (DNA): TGTGCCAGCAGCTCGAGAGGCCAGTACGAGCAGTACTTC.

The gene calls are TRBV25-1 and TRBJ1-6; a weak D match, TRBD1 (6 bases). The germline V gene has CDR1 MGHDK and CDR2 SYGVNS. The CDR3 spans 12 residues. V was shortened by 6 bases and J by 13 bases, with 13 bases between the two germline ends. The CDR3: CASSFIQGPLHF. Written as DNA, the CDR3 is TGTGCCAGCAGCTTTATACAGGGTCCCCTCCACTTT.

This clone has a single count. The chain couples TRBV27 to TRBJ1-5; D remains ambiguous. Trimming shortened V by 5 bases and J by 4 bases, and 9 bases separated the two germline ends. CDR1 and CDR2 from the germline V gene are MNHEY and SMNVEV (reference sequence). The CDR3 has 13 residues. In DNA form, the CDR3 reads TGTGCCAGCAGTAACAGCGGTAATCAGCCCCAGCATTTT. It is translated as CASSNSGNQPQHF.

The J gene is TRBJ2-5, the V gene TRBV18; D call uncertain. Per the germline V gene, CDR1 is KGHSH and CDR2 is LQKENI. The CDR3 has 13 residues. With 3 bases removed from V and 2 bases from J, the gap between germline ends came to 7 bases. CDR3: CASSPGIQETQYF. Written as DNA, the CDR3 is TGTGCCAGCTCACCGGGCATTCAAGAGACCCAGTACTTC.

The chain is built from TRBV3-1 (or the pseudogene TRBV3-2) and TRBJ2-1; D is unresolved. Per germline, CDR1 LGHDT and CDR2 YNNKEL (reference sequence). Trimming pared 1 base from V and 1 base from J, leaving 5 bases between. The CDR3 consists of 14 residues. The CDR3 spells CASSQGDSYNEQFF. The CDR3 coding sequence is TGTGCCAGCAGCCAAGGGGATTCCTACAATGAGCAGTTCTTC.

The CDR3 is CASSVTSGRGNYEQYF. DNA of the CDR3: TGTGCCAGCAGCGTTACTAGCGGGAGGGGGAACTACGAGCAGTACTTC. The chain combines TRBV9 with TRBJ2-7; 13 nucleotides line up with TRBD2. This CDR3 comprises 16 residues. Germline loops: CDR1 SGDLS, CDR2 YYNGEE. The ends lost 2 bases at V and 3 bases at J; junction bases unmatched: 5.